This entry features one T cell receptor (beta chain) sequence. The target antigen is unknown. This sample stems from a study of T cell repertoires in aging, cancer and after chemotherapy. Study-level findings and limits: Compared with age-matched healthy donors, untreated hematological or solid cancer patients showed higher blood TCR clonality.

TRB rearrangements spanning V, D and J were amplified using mixed TRB-A/B primers. Each CDR3 protein is one row after TCRdb ran MiXCR on the multiplex PCR reads. Found here are under 8,500 distinct CDR3 sequences, 30% of them singletons; the top ten hold 7% to 9.5%. TCR beta rearrangements were amplified from peripheral blood genomic DNA. The CDR3 is made up of 14 amino acids. Trimming pared 2 bases from V and 9 bases from J, leaving 11 bases between. CDR1 is SGHTA, CDR2 FQGNSA, per germline. The sequenced material came from blood. The receptor comes from a human donor with a blood cancer. V gene TRBV7-2 combines with J gene TRBJ1-6, with a tentative D call TRBD1 (6 bases). The CDR3 region is CASSLRQESSPLHF. The CDR3 bases are TGTGCCAGCAGCTTACGACAGGAGAGTTCACCCCTCCACTTT.